The 19 T cell receptor beta chains below all came from one sample that was sequenced in a study of T cells in Graves' hyperthyroidism and ophthalmopathy. TCR beta CDR3 regions were amplified from RNA. Initially, a first-round RT-PCR of the TCR CDR3 employed the HTBI primer set. TCRdb re-called the multiplex PCR reads through MiXCR, storing one row per CDR3 protein. The sample gives about 250,000 distinct CDR3 sequences, 13% to 15% of which show up once; about 33% is in the top ten. Sequencing was performed on blood. These receptors all come from a woman aged 45 to 65 with Graves' hyperthyroidism that later progressed to Graves' ophthalmopathy.

Many counts were recorded for this clonotype. This rearrangement joins TRBV28 to TRBJ2-4, with 10 bases identical to TRBD2. Germline CDR1 and CDR2: MDHEN and SYDVKM. With 5 bases clipped from V and 5 bases from J, the junction kept 12 bases outside the gene matches. The CDR3 has 17 amino acids. Here the CDR3 DNA reads TGTGCCAGCAGTAAAACCGGAAACGGACTAGCGGAAAACATTCAGTACTTC. It encodes CASSKTGNGLAENIQYF.

This clonotype appeared once. This chain links TRBV20-1 with TRBJ2-3, with D perhaps TRBD1 or TRBD2 (6 bases each). V gave up 0 bases and J gave up 4 bases, with 20 bases separating them. CDR3 length equals 17 residues. Germline V gene sequence: CDR1 DFQATT, CDR2 SNEGSKA (reference sequence). In nucleotides, the CDR3 is TGCAGTGCTAGAGAGGTAGGGAGGCTCCGGGGGCCAGATACGCAGTATTTT. Its translation: CSAREVGRLRGPDTQYF.

This clonotype was counted many times. This chain joins TRBV4-1 and TRBJ1-1; tentative D call: TRBD1 (5 bases). The ends were cut back, 5 bases at V and 5 bases at J, with 21 bases in the middle. This CDR3 has 16 amino acids. Germline CDR1 and CDR2: MGHRA and YSYEKL. CDR3 amino acids: CASSALGTGARTEAFF. DNA for the CDR3: TGCGCCAGCAGCGCCCTCGGAACCGGGGCTAGGACTGAAGCTTTCTTT.

V and J are TRBV6-1 and TRBJ1-1, with 7 bases lining up with TRBD1. CDR1 is MNHNS and CDR2 is SASEGT in the germline V gene. The CDR3 covers 13 residues. J was trimmed by 10 bases and V by 6 bases; bases with no gene match: 11. The CDR3 region is CASREGEGALAFF. CDR3 sequence (DNA): TGTGCCAGCAGAGAGGGAGAGGGGGCATTAGCTTTCTTT.

On this clonotype: A read error is possible here, since a much larger clone lies one base away. The chain links TRBV24-1 to TRBJ2-7, with D perhaps given as TRBD1 or TRBD2 (5 bases each). The germline gives CDR1 KGHDR, CDR2 SFDVKD. The CDR3 is 15 residues long. This CDR3 is CVTSDPRDVSYEQYF. The CDR3 nucleotides are TGTGTCACCAGTGATCCCAGGGACGTCTCCTACGAGCAGTACTTC.

A note on this clonotype: An end of the junction does not agree with germline; a read error may underlie this. The rearrangement links TRBV7-9 to TRBJ2-3; perhaps TRBD2 as D (6 bases). Germline CDR1 SEHNR, CDR2 FQNEAQ (reference sequence). This CDR3 spans 14 amino acids. Written as DNA, the CDR3 is TGTGCCAGCAGTTTAGCGGTTCGCACAGATACGCAGTATTTT. It codes for CASSLAVRTDTQYF.

This clonotype has at least ten counts. The genes are TRBV7-6 and TRBJ2-7, with a possible D match to TRBD2 (5 bases). The germline CDR1 and CDR2 sequences are SGHVS and FNYEAQ. Trimming shortened V by 3 bases and J by 5 bases, and 11 bases separated the two germline ends. The CDR3 extends over 13 amino acids. The CDR3 is CASSFVERNEQYF. CDR3 in DNA: TGTGCCAGCAGCTTCGTGGAGCGGAACGAGCAGTACTTC. The full variable domain, its missing parts supplied by reference TRBV7-6 and TRBJ2-7, is GAGVSQSPRYKVTKRGQDVALRCDPISGHVSLYWYRQALGQGPEFLTYFNYEAQQDKSGLPNDRFSAERPEGSISTLTIQRTEQRDSAMYRCASSFVERNEQYFGPGTRLTVT.

This clonotype showed up many times. The chain links TRBV2 to TRBJ1-1, with unresolved D. The V and J ends lost 1 base and 3 bases respectively, with 12 bases between them. CDR1 is SNHLY, CDR2 FYNNEI, per germline. The CDR3 contains 15 residues. CDR3 in DNA: TGTGCCAGCAGTGAAGATCTAGGGCGGGACACTGAAGCTTTCTTT. Encoded protein: CASSEDLGRDTEAFF.

V and J are TRBV7-3 and TRBJ1-1; tentative D call: TRBD1 (5 bases). V was trimmed by 1 base and J by 4 bases, leaving 10 bases between them. Germline V CDR1 and CDR2: SGHTA, FQGTGA. The CDR3 consists of 14 residues. This CDR3 reads CASSLRGGGTEAFF. The CDR3 DNA is TGTGCCAGCAGCTTAAGGGGGGGGGGCACTGAAGCTTTCTTT.

This clonotype was seen more than once but under ten times. This chain links TRBV27 with TRBJ2-1; 11 bases map to TRBD1. Trimming at V came to 3 bases and at J to 8 bases, leaving 3 bases not matched to a gene. CDR3 length: 14 residues. The germline V gene encodes CDR1 MNHEY and CDR2 SMNVEV (reference sequence). The CDR3 DNA reads as TGTGCCAGCAGTTTCGGACAGGGGGCGCATGAGCAGTTCTTC. It is translated as CASSFGQGAHEQFF.

This chain links TRBV6-1 with TRBJ1-4; no clear D. CDR3 length equals 14 residues. The germline V and J ends were trimmed by 5 bases and 8 bases, with 15 bases remaining between them. Germline CDR1 and CDR2: MNHNS and SASEGT. The CDR3 sequence: CASSPVAAGEKLFF. DNA for the CDR3: TGTGCCAGCAGTCCCGTGGCAGCCGGAGAAAAACTGTTTTTT.

This clonotype was seen only a few times. The gene calls are TRBV6-1 and TRBJ1-4; D call uncertain. The germline CDR1 and CDR2 sequences are MNHNS and SASEGT. The germline V and J ends were trimmed by 7 bases and 3 bases, with 9 bases remaining between them. The CDR3 runs to 13 residues. The DNA of the CDR3 is TGTGCCAGCACTGGGCGGGCTAATGAAAAACTGTTTTTT. It translates to CASTGRANEKLFF.

At least ten counts were recorded for this clonotype. The rearrangement uses TRBV7-8 and TRBJ2-1, with a weak D call TRBD1 (5 bases). The V end was cut by 8 bases, the J end by 2 bases, with 10 bases between. CDR3 length equals 13 residues. The V gene's germline CDR1 is SGHVS and CDR2 FQNEAQ. The CDR3 region is CASQGMTYNEQFF. CDR3 nucleotide sequence: TGTGCCAGCCAGGGTATGACCTACAATGAGCAGTTCTTC.

This chain joins TRBV11-2 and TRBJ1-1; the match to TRBD1 covers 8 bases. The germline CDR1 and CDR2 sequences are SGHAT and FQNNGV. The V segment lost 3 bases and the J segment 4 bases; nucleotides outside the gene matches: 7. The CDR3 spans 15 residues. CDR3 in DNA: TGTGCCAGCAGCTTTCTTCAGGACAGGGCCACTGAAGCTTTCTTT. As protein: CASSFLQDRATEAFF.

This clonotype appeared many times. The rearrangement joins TRBV5-1 to TRBJ2-7; the D call may be TRBD1 or TRBD2 (5 bases each). Per germline, CDR1 SGHRS and CDR2 YFSETQ. The CDR3 length is 16 residues. The germline V and J ends were trimmed by 4 bases and 3 bases, with 20 bases remaining between them. Written as DNA, the CDR3 is TGCGCCAGCAGCCGAAACTCCGGGACGGATAACTACGAGCAGTACTTC. As protein: CASSRNSGTDNYEQYF.

This clonotype was picked up many times. The J gene is TRBJ2-7, the V gene TRBV5-1; no clear D gene. V was clipped by 1 base and J by 5 bases, with 16 bases between them. Germline V lookup: CDR1 SGHRS, CDR2 YFSETQ. This CDR3 contains 15 residues. CDR3 amino acids: CASSLLVTTVDEQYF. The DNA for the CDR3 is TGCGCCAGCAGCTTGCTGGTGACAACGGTCGACGAGCAGTACTTC.

This clonotype was seen many times. The chain couples TRBV11-1 to TRBJ2-1; no reliable D call. The CDR3 runs 16 residues. Germline CDR1 reads SGHAT; CDR2 reads FQDESV (reference sequence). Trimming pared 2 bases from V and 2 bases from J, leaving 13 bases between. The CDR3 sequence is CASSLMRVQAYNEQFF. The DNA for the CDR3 is TGTGCCAGCAGCTTAATGAGAGTACAAGCCTACAATGAGCAGTTCTTC.

There are many counts of this clonotype. The chain couples TRBV12-3 or TRBV12-4 to TRBJ2-3; a possible D gene is TRBD2 (6 bases). There are 13 residues in the CDR3. Trimming removed 6 bases from V and 11 bases from J, with 18 bases in between. DNA for the CDR3: TGTGCCAGCAGGGGACTCGACCGGACTTGGCAGTATTTT. This codes for CASRGLDRTWQYF.

This clonotype was picked up many times. This rearrangement joins TRBV10-3 to TRBJ2-3; D is unclear. This CDR3 spans 15 amino acids. V was cut by 4 bases and J by 0 bases, with 11 bases left in between. Germline CDR1 ENHRY, CDR2 SYGVKD. The CDR3: CAISGRQVSTDTQYF. CDR3 DNA: TGTGCCATCAGTGGAAGGCAGGTTAGCACAGATACGCAGTATTTT.